Listed here is a single T cell receptor (beta chain). Its antigen is as yet unknown. This record belongs to a study of T cell responses to AZD1222 COVID-19 vaccine. Study-wide results and limits: CD4 TCRs covered the whole spike, strongest at regions 160-218 and 743-854.

CDR1 is WNHNN, CDR2 SYGVQD, per germline (reference sequence). This CDR3 is built from 16 residues. The V segment lost 3 bases and the J segment 3 bases; nucleotides outside the gene matches: 8. Profiled with immunoSEQ multiplex PCR; TCRdb holds only in-frame clones, not every one. The data show 100,000 to 150,000 clones, about 89% seen once. This chain links TRBV10-1 with TRBJ1-5; 7 bases align to TRBD1. This sequence originates from an adult in good health. Sequencing was performed on peripheral blood, taken on day 0 of AZD1222 vaccination. DNA for the CDR3: TGCGCCAGCAGTGATCACGAGGGGGCTCCCAATCAGCCCCAGCATTTT. Translation: CASSDHEGAPNQPQHF.